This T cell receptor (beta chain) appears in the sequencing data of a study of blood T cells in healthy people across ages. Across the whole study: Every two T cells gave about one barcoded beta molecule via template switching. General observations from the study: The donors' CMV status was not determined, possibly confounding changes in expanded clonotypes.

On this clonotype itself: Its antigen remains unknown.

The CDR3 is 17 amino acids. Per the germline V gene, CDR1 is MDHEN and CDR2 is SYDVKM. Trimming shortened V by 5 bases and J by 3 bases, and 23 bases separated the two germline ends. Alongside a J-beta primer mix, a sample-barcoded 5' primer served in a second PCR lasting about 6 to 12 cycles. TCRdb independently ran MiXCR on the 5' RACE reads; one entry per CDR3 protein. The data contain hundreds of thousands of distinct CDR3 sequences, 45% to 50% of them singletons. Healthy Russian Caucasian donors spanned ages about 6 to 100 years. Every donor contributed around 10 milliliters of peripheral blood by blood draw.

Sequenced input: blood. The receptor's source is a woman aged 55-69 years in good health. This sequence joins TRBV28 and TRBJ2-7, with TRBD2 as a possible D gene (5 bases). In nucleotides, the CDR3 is TGTGCCAGCAGTCTTAGGTCGGTTAGCGCGGCCTACTACGAGCAGTACTTC. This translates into CASSLRSVSAAYYEQYF.